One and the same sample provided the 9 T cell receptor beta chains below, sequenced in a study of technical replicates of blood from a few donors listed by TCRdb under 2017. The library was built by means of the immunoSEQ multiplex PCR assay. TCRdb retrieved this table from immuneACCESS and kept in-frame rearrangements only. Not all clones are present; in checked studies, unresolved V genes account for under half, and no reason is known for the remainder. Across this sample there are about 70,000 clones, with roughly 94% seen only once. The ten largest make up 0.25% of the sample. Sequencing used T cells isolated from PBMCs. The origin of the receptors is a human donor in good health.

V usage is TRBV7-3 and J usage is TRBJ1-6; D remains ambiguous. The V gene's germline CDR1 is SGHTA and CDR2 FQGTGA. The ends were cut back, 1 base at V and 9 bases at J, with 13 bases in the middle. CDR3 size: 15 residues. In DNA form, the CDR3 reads TGTGCCAGCAGCTTAAACCTCGCAGCTAGTTCACCCCTCCACTTT. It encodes CASSLNLAASSPLHF.

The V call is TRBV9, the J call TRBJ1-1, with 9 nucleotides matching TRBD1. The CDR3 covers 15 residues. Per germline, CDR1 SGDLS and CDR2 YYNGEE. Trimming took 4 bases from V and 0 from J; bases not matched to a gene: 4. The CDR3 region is CASSPRTGVNTEAFF. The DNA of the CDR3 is TGTGCCAGCAGCCCGAGGACAGGGGTGAACACTGAAGCTTTCTTT.

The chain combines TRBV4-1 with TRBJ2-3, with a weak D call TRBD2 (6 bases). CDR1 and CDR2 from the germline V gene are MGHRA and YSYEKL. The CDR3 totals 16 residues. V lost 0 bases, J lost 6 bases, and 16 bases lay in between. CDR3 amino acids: CASSQDGLRRGDTQYF. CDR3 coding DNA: TGCGCCAGCAGCCAAGACGGACTACGTCGGGGGGATACGCAGTATTTT.

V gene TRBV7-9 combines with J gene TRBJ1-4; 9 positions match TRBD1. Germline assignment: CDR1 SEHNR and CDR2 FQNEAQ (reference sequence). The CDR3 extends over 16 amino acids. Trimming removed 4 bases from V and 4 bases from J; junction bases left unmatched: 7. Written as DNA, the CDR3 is TGTGCCAGCAGCTACTATACGGGACAGGGTAATGAAAAACTGTTTTTT. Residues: CASSYYTGQGNEKLFF.

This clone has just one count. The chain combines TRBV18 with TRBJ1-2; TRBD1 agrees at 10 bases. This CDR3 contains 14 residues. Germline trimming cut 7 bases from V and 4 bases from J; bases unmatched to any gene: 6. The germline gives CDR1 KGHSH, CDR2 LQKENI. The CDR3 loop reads CASLRTGGSYGYTF. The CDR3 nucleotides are TGTGCCAGCTTAAGGACAGGGGGGTCCTATGGCTACACCTTC. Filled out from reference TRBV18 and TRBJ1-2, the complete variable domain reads NAGVMQNPRHLVRRRGQEARLRCSPMKGHSHVYWYRQLPEEGLKFMVYLQKENIIDESGMPKERFSAEFPKEGPSILRIQQVVRGDSAAYFCASLRTGGSYGYTFGSGTRLTVV.

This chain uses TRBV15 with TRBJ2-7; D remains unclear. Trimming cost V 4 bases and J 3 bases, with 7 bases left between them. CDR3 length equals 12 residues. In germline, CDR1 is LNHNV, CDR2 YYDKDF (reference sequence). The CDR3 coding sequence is TGTGCCACCAGCAATAATTACTACGAGCAGTACTTC. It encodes CATSNNYYEQYF. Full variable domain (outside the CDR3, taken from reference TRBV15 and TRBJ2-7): DAMVIQNPRYQVTQFGKPVTLSCSQTLNHNVMYWYQQKSSQAPKLLFHYYDKDFNNEADTPDNFQSRRPNTSFCFLDIRSPGLGDTAMYLCATSNNYYEQYFGPGTRLTVT.

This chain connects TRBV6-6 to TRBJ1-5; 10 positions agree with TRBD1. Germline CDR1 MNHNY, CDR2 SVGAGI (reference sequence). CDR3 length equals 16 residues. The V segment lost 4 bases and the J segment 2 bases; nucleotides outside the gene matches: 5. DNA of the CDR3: TGTGCCAGCAGTTTCGGGGACAGGGGCGGCAATCAGCCCCAGCATTTT. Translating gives CASSFGDRGGNQPQHF.

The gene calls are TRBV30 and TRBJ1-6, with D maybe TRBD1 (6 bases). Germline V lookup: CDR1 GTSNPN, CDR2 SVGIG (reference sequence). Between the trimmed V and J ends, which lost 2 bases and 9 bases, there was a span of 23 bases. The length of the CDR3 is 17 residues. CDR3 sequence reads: CAWSTRPPAGVGSPLHF. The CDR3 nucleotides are TGTGCCTGGAGTACCCGCCCTCCTGCAGGGGTGGGTTCACCCCTCCACTTT.

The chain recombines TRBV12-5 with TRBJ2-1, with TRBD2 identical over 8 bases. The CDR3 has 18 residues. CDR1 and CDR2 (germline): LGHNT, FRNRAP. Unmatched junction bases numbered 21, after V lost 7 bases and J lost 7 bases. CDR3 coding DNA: TGTGCTAGTGCCCGGGGGGGGGCCGCTCCCCAAGGGGGGAATGAGCAGTTCTTC. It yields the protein CASARGGAAPQGGNEQFF.